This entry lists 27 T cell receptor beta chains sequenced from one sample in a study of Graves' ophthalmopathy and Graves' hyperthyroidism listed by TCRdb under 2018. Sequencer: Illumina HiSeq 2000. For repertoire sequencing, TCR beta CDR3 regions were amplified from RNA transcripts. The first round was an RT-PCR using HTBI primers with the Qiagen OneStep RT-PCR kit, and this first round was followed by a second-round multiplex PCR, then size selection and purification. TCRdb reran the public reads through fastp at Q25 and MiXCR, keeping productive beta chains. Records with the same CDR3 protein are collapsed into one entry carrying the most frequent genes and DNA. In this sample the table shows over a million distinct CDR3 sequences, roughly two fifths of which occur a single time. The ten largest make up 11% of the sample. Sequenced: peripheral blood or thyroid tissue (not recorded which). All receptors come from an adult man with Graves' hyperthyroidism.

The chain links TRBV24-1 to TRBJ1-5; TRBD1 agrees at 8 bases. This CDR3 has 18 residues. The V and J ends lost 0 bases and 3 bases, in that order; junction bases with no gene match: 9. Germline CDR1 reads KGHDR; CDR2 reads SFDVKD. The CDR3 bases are TGTGCCACCAGTGATTTGCGGGGCAGGGGGCGAGCCAATCAGCCCCAGCATTTT. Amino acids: CATSDLRGRGRANQPQHF.

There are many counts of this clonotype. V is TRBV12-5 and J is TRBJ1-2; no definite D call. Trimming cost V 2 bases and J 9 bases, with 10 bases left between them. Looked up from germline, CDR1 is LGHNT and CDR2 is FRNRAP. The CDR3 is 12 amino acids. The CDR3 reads CASGLLGGSYTF. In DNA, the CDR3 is TGTGCTAGTGGTTTGTTGGGCGGCAGCTACACCTTC.

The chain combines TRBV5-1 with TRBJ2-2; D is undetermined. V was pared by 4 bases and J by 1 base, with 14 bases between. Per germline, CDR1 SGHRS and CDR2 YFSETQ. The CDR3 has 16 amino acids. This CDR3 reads CASSRPAEQNTGELFF. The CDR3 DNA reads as TGCGCCAGCAGCCGGCCGGCAGAGCAGAACACCGGGGAGCTGTTTTTT.

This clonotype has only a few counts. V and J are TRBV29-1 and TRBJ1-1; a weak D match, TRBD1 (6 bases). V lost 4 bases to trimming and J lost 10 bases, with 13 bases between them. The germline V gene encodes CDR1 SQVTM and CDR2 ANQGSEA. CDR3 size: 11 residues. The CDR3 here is CSVGGRSVAFF. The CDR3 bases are TGCAGCGTTGGGGGGCGATCGGTAGCTTTCTTT. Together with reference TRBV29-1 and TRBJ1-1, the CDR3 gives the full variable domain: SAVISQKPSRDICQRGTSLTIQCQVDSQVTMMFWYRQQPGQSLTLIATANQGSEATYESGFVIDKFPISRPNLTFSTLTVSNMSPEDSSIYLCSVGGRSVAFFGQGTRLTVV.

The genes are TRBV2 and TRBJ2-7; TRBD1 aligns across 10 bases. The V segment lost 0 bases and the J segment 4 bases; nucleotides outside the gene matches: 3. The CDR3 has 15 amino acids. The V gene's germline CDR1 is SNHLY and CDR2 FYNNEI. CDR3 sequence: CASSEADRGQYEQYF. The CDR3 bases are TGTGCCAGCAGTGAAGCAGACAGGGGGCAGTACGAGCAGTACTTC.

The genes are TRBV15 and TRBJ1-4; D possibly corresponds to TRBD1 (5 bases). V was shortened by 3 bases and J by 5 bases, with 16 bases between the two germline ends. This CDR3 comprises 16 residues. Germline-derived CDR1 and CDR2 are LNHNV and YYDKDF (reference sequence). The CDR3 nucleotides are TGTGCCACCAGCAGTTTAGAGGGGCAAGGAAATGAAAAACTGTTTTTT. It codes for CATSSLEGQGNEKLFF.

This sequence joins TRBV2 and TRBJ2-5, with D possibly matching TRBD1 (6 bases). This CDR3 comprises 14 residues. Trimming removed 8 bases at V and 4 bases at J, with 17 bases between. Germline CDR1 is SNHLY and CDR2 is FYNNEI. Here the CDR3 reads CASVDGRGGETQYF. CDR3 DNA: TGTGCCAGCGTTGATGGCAGGGGCGGAGAGACCCAGTACTTC.

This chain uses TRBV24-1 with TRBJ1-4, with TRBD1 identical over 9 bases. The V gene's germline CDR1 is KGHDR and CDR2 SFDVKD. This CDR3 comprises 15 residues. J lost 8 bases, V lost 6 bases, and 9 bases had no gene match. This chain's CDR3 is CATSHGQGRSEKLFF. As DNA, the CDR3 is TGTGCCACCAGTCACGGACAGGGGAGGTCGGAAAAACTGTTTTTT.

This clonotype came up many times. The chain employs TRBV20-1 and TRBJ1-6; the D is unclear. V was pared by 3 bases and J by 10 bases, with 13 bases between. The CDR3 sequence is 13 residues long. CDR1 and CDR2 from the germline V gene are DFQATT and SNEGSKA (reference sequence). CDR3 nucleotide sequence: TGCAGTGCTAGTAGCGAGGGTACCTCACCCCTCCACTTT. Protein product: CSASSEGTSPLHF.

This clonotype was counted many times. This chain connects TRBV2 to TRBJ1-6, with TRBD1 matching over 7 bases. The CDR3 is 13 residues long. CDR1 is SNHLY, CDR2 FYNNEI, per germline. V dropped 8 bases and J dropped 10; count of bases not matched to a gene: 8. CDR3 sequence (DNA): TGTGCCAGCGCGGGCAGGGGGGCATCACCCCTCCACTTT. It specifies CASAGRGASPLHF.

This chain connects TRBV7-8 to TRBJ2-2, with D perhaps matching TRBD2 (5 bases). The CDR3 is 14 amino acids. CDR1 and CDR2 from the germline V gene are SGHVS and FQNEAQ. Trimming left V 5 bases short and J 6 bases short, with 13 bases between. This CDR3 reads CASSLRRVAGELFF. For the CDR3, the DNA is TGTGCCAGCAGCCTAAGGCGGGTTGCCGGGGAGCTGTTTTTT.

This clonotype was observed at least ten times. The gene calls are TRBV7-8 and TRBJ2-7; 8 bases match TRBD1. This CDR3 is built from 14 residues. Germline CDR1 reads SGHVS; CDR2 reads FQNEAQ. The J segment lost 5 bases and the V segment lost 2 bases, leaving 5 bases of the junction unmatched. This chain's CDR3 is CASSLLGQADEQYF. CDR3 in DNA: TGTGCCAGCAGCTTACTGGGACAGGCTGACGAGCAGTACTTC.

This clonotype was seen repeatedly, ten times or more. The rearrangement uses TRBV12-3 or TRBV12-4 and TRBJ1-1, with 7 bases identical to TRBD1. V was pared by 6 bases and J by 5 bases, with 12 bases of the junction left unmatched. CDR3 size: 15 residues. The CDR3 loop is CASSKPRQGETEAFF. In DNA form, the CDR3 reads TGTGCCAGCAGCAAACCCCGACAGGGTGAGACTGAAGCTTTCTTT.

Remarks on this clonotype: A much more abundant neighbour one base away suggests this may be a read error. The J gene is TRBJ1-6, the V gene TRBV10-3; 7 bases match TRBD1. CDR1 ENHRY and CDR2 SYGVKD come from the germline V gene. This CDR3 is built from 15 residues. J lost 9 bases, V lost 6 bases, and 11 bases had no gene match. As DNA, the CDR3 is TGTGCCATCAGCGAAGACAGGGTGAAGGCTTCACCCCTCCACTTT. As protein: CAISEDRVKASPLHF.

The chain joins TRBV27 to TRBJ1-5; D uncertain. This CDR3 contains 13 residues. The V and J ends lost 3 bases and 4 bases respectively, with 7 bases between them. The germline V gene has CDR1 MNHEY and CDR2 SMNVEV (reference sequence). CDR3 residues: CASSFQRNQPQHF. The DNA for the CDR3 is TGTGCCAGCAGTTTTCAGCGAAATCAGCCCCAGCATTTT.

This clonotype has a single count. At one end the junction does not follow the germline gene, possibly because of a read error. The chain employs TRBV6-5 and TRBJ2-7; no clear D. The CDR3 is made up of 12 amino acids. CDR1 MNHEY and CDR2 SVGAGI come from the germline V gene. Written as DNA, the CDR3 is TGTGCCATCAGTGATAGGCAAGACGAGCAGTACTTC. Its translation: CAISDRQDEQYF.

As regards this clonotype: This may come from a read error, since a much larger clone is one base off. The CDR3 coding sequence is TGCGCCAGCAGCTTTGGGCCAGACCAAGGGACCCAGTACTTC. Protein: CASSFGPDQGTQYF. This chain uses TRBV5-1 with TRBJ2-5; D unresolved. This CDR3 is built from 14 residues. Germline V gene sequence: CDR1 SGHRS, CDR2 YFSETQ.

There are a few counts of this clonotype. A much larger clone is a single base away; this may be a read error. CDR3 protein: CASSLAWGEGTEAFF. The DNA for the CDR3 is TGCGCCAGCAGCTTGGCCTGGGGGGAAGGCACTGAAGCTTTCTTT. The chain couples TRBV25-1 to TRBJ1-1; D is possibly TRBD1 (5 bases). CDR3 length: 15 amino acids. Germline V CDR1 and CDR2: MGHDK, SYGVNS.

In nucleotides, the CDR3 is TGCAGCGTTGACGGCAGAAACTCCTACGAGCAGTACTTC. Translated, it gives CSVDGRNSYEQYF. The chain carries TRBV29-1 and TRBJ2-7; D gene unclear. Germline V CDR1 and CDR2: SQVTM, ANQGSEA. The CDR3 runs to 13 residues. V lost 3 bases and J 0 bases, leaving 9 bases between the germline ends.

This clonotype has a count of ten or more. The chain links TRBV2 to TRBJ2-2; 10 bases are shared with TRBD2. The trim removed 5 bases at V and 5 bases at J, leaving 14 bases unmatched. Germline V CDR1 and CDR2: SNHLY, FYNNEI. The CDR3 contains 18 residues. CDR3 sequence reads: CASSSRASGSDRTGELFF. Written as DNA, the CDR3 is TGTGCCAGCAGTTCCCGCGCTAGCGGGAGTGATAGGACCGGGGAGCTGTTTTTT.

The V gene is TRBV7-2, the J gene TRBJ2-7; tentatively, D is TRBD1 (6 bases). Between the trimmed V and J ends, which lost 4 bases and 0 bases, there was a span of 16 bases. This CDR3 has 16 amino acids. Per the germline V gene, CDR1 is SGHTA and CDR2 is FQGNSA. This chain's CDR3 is CASSSRGTISSYEQYF. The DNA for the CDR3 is TGTGCCAGCAGCTCTCGAGGGACAATCAGCTCCTACGAGCAGTACTTC.

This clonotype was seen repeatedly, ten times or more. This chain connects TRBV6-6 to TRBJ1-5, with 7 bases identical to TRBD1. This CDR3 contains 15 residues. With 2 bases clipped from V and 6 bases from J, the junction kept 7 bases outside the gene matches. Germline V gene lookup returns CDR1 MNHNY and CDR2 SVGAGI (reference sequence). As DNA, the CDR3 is TGTGCCAGCAGTTACAACAGGGGCGCCGGTCAGCCCCAGCATTTT. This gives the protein CASSYNRGAGQPQHF.

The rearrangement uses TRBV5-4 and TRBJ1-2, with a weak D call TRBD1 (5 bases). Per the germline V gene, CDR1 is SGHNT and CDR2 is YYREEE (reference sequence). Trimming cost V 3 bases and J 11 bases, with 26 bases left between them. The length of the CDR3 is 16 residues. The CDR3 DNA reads TGTGCCAGCAGCTCAACAAATTCAGGGCCCAAAGCGAGGTACACCTTC. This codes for CASSSTNSGPKARYTF.

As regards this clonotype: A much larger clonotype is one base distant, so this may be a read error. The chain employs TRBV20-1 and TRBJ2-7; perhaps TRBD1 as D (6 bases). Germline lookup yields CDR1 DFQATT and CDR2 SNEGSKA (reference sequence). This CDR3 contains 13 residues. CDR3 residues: CGARRQDFYEQYF. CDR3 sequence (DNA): TGCGGTGCTAGAAGACAGGACTTCTACGAGCAGTACTTC.

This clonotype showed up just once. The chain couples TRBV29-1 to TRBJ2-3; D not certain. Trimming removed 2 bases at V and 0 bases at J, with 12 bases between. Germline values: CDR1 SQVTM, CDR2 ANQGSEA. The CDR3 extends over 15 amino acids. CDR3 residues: CSVERWQFSTDTQYF. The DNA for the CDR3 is TGCAGCGTTGAAAGGTGGCAGTTTAGCACAGATACGCAGTATTTT.

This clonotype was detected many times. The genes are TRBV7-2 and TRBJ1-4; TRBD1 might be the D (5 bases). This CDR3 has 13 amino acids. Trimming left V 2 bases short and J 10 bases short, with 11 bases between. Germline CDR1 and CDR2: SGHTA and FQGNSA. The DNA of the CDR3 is TGTGCCAGCAGCTTACAGAGTGGGGGAAAACTGTTTTTT. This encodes CASSLQSGGKLFF.

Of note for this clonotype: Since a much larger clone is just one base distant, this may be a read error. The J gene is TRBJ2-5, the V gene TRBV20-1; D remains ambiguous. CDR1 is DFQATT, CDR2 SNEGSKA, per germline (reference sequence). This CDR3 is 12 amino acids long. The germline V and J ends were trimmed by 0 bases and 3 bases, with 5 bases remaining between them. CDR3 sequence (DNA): TGCAGTGCTAGAGAGGCGGAAGAGACCCAGTACTTC. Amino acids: CSAREAEETQYF.